Following are 9 T cell receptor beta chains from one sample sequenced in a study of T cell repertoires in cytomegalovirus infection. One entry per CDR3 protein results from TCRdb running MiXCR on the reads. The data contain 290,000 or so distinct CDR3 sequences, about a quarter of them singletons. Material: PBMCs. Source of these receptors: a human donor in good health (CMV status not recorded). Some clones in this sample may be carry-over from other donors' samples.

In this sample, this clonotype turned up a few times. The CDR3 region is CASRDRGQETQYF. DNA for the CDR3: TGTGCCAGCAGGGACAGGGGTCAAGAGACCCAGTACTTC. The chain carries TRBV28 and TRBJ2-5; 9 nucleotides agree with TRBD1. J gave up 2 bases and V 6 bases, and 1 base lay outside the gene matches. Germline values: CDR1 MDHEN, CDR2 SYDVKM. The CDR3 is made up of 13 amino acids.

This clonotype was seen many times. The chain uses TRBV7-8 and TRBJ1-1; the match to TRBD1 covers 7 bases. V was pared by 6 bases and J by 11 bases, with 15 bases of the junction left unmatched. Per germline, CDR1 SGHVS and CDR2 FQNEAQ. The CDR3 contains 14 residues. CDR3 in amino acids: CASSPGQASRPAFF. The CDR3 region has the DNA TGTGCCAGCAGTCCCGGACAGGCCTCGCGACCGGCTTTCTTT. Drawing the rest from reference TRBV7-8 and TRBJ1-1, the complete variable domain is GAGVSQSPRYKVAKRGQDVALRCDPISGHVSLFWYQQALGQGPEFLTYFQNEAQLDKSGLPSDRFFAERPEGSVSTLKIQRTQQEDSAVYLCASSPGQASRPAFFGQGTRLTVV.

The gene calls are TRBV20-1 and TRBJ2-7, with 8 bases matching TRBD2. After removal of 5 bases from V and 0 bases from J, the junction contained 6 bases not matched to a gene. The CDR3 totals 14 residues. From germline, CDR1 is DFQATT and CDR2 SNEGSKA (reference sequence). The CDR3 nucleotides are TGCAGTGCTCGGGGGGGCTCATTCTCCTACGAGCAGTACTTC. Protein: CSARGGSFSYEQYF.

The chain links TRBV6-2 or TRBV6-3 to TRBJ1-2; 8 bases fit TRBD1. Germline trimming cut 6 bases from V and 4 bases from J; bases unmatched to any gene: 4. From germline, CDR1 is MNHEY and CDR2 SVGEGT. The CDR3 is 13 residues long. In DNA form, the CDR3 reads TGTGCCAGCAGGCCAGGGGGCGGCTATGGCTACACCTTC. Encoded protein: CASRPGGGYGYTF.

This clonotype was seen more than once but under ten times. The V and J genes are TRBV15 and TRBJ2-3; D gene unclear. The CDR3 is 17 amino acids. Deletions cut 3 bases from V and 2 bases from J, with 18 bases between. Germline CDR1 LNHNV, CDR2 YYDKDF (reference sequence). The CDR3 coding sequence is TGTGCCACCAGCAGTTCCCTGACGTTCGGCTACACAGATACGCAGTATTTT. This encodes CATSSSLTFGYTDTQYF.

This clonotype was detected only a few times. The V and J genes are TRBV14 and TRBJ2-7; D uncertain. Looked up from germline, CDR1 is SGHDN and CDR2 is FVKESK. Between the trimmed V and J ends, which lost 3 bases and 5 bases, there was a span of 14 bases. The length of the CDR3 is 14 residues. CDR3 in amino acids: CASSQSDPFDEQYF. The CDR3 coding sequence is TGTGCCAGCAGCCAGTCAGATCCGTTTGACGAGCAGTACTTC.

The chain employs TRBV6-5 and TRBJ1-2, with 10 bases aligning to TRBD1. CDR3 size: 16 residues. Germline-derived CDR1 and CDR2 are MNHEY and SVGAGI. The V and J ends lost 8 bases and 2 bases, in that order; junction bases with no gene match: 11. The CDR3, as DNA: TGTGCCAGCCTAACCTACCGGGACAGGGGCAACTATGGCTACACCTTC. Translated, it gives CASLTYRDRGNYGYTF.

This clonotype occurred once. This CDR3 reads CASSTSGTSQETQYF. CDR3 in DNA: TGTGCCAGTAGTACCTCCGGGACTAGCCAAGAGACCCAGTACTTC. This chain uses TRBV19 with TRBJ2-5, with 8 bases aligning to TRBD2. With V trimmed by 4 bases and J by 1 base, 5 bases remained unmatched. CDR3 length equals 15 residues. Germline V CDR1 and CDR2: LNHDA, SQIVND (reference sequence).

This chain links TRBV7-8 with TRBJ1-4; D might be TRBD1 (5 bases). V lost 1 base and J 5 bases, leaving 11 bases between the germline ends. Germline CDR1 SGHVS, CDR2 FQNEAQ. The CDR3 covers 15 residues. The CDR3 sequence: CASSLVGVGNEKLFF. The CDR3, as DNA: TGTGCCAGCAGCTTAGTAGGGGTAGGGAATGAAAAACTGTTTTTT.